Shown below are 20 T cell receptor beta chains from a single sample sequenced in a study of lymphopenia after photon versus proton radiotherapy. Clones were read by immunoSEQ multiplex PCR, and TCRdb kept only the in-frame ones, dropping some. The repertoire holds about 50,000 clones, with roughly 90% as singletons. The material sequenced was peripheral blood, taken from a patient treated with photon-based radiotherapy. The receptors originated from a woman in her forties with cholangiocarcinoma.

J is TRBJ2-3 and V is TRBV5-5; D perhaps matches TRBD2 (6 bases). The V gene lost 0 bases and the J gene lost 2 bases, with 16 bases spanning the gap. The germline V gene encodes CDR1 SGHKS and CDR2 YYEKEE (reference sequence). This CDR3 contains 17 residues. The CDR3, as DNA: TGTGCCAGCAGCTTGGCCGGGGGACTTCCCCACACAGATACGCAGTATTTT. Encoded protein: CASSLAGGLPHTDTQYF.

The chain recombines TRBV25-1 with TRBJ2-4; D is perhaps TRBD1 or TRBD2 (5 bases each). This CDR3 has 16 amino acids. Trimming removed 5 bases from V and 3 bases from J, with 17 bases in between. Germline CDR1 is MGHDK and CDR2 is SYGVNS. CDR3 residues: CASSWGPAVVKNIQYF. DNA for the CDR3: TGTGCCAGCAGTTGGGGACCCGCCGTAGTCAAAAACATTCAGTACTTC.

This chain links TRBV5-5 with TRBJ1-2; 7 bases map to TRBD1. Trimming took 0 bases from V and 2 from J; bases not matched to a gene: 4. Germline V gene sequence: CDR1 SGHKS, CDR2 YYEKEE (reference sequence). This CDR3 is 15 amino acids long. The CDR3 DNA reads TGTGCCAGCAGCTTGGCGCAGGGGGTAAACTATGGCTACACCTTC. This codes for CASSLAQGVNYGYTF.

The genes are TRBV5-1 and TRBJ1-1; D uncertain. CDR1 SGHRS and CDR2 YFSETQ come from the germline V gene. The CDR3 consists of 12 residues. V was clipped by 0 bases and J by 8 bases, with 8 bases between them. The CDR3 bases are TGCGCCAGCAGCTTGGATGGGTTCGAAGCTTTCTTT. This sequence encodes CASSLDGFEAFF.

This chain joins TRBV7-9 and TRBJ2-2; 10 nucleotides agree with TRBD2. Trimming took 1 base from V and 6 from J; bases not matched to a gene: 11. Germline CDR1 and CDR2: SEHNR and FQNEAQ (reference sequence). The length of the CDR3 is 18 residues. As DNA, the CDR3 is TGTGCCAGCAGCTTAGTCAGAGCGGGAGGGCTCACCGCCGGGGAGCTGTTTTTT. Amino acids: CASSLVRAGGLTAGELFF. Full variable domain (rest looked up from reference TRBV7-9 and TRBJ2-2): DTGVSQNPRHKITKRGQNVTFRCDPISEHNRLYWYRQTLGQGPEFLTYFQNEAQLEKSRLLSDRFSAERPKGSFSTLEIQRTEQGDSAMYLCASSLVRAGGLTAGELFFGEGSRLTVL.

The rearrangement links TRBV7-3 to TRBJ1-1, with 8 positions matching TRBD1. Germline V gene data show CDR1 as SGHTA and CDR2 as FQGTGA. V was pared by 5 bases and J by 1 base, with 6 bases of the junction left unmatched. The CDR3 contains 15 residues. CDR3 nucleotides: TGTGCCAGCAGCCCATCGACAGGGGCGAACACTGAAGCTTTCTTT. This encodes CASSPSTGANTEAFF.

The chain is built from TRBV2 and TRBJ1-2; D not resolved. Trimming took off 6 bases at V and 0 bases at J, with 8 bases between the two ends. The CDR3 is 13 residues long. Germline lookup yields CDR1 SNHLY and CDR2 FYNNEI. The CDR3 bases are TGTGCCAGCAGAGGAGTTACTAACTATGGCTACACCTTC. Amino acid sequence: CASRGVTNYGYTF.

The CDR3 DNA follows: TGTGCCAGCATCACAGGGGAGGCCTCTAACTATGGCTACACCTTC. As protein: CASITGEASNYGYTF. The rearrangement uses TRBV6-1 and TRBJ1-2, with 7 bases aligning to TRBD1. CDR1 MNHNS and CDR2 SASEGT come from the germline V gene. The CDR3 is 15 residues long. V was clipped by 7 bases and J by 0 bases; unmatched bases: 8.

The V and J genes are TRBV28 and TRBJ1-3; D not certain. The V gene lost 2 bases and the J gene lost 7 bases, with 9 bases spanning the gap. In germline, CDR1 is MDHEN, CDR2 SYDVKM. The CDR3 has 13 amino acids. As DNA, the CDR3 is TGTGCCAGCAGTTTAATTAAGGGCAACACCATATATTTT. This encodes CASSLIKGNTIYF.

This chain links TRBV11-1 with TRBJ2-7, with D tentatively TRBD2 (5 bases). CDR3 length equals 15 residues. The V gene's germline CDR1 is SGHAT and CDR2 FQDESV (reference sequence). V gave up 3 bases and J gave up 3 bases, with 15 bases separating them. CDR3 protein: CASSFRGSDLYEQYF. CDR3 bases: TGTGCCAGCAGCTTTCGGGGTTCCGACCTCTACGAGCAGTACTTC.

V usage is TRBV7-9 and J usage is TRBJ2-7; a weak D match, TRBD1 (6 bases). Germline values: CDR1 SEHNR, CDR2 FQNEAQ (reference sequence). V lost 1 base to trimming and J lost 6 bases, with 13 bases between them. The CDR3 is 14 amino acids. The CDR3 DNA reads TGTGCCAGCAGCTTAGGCTGGGGGCGAGCCGAGCAGTACTTC. Translating it yields CASSLGWGRAEQYF.

The chain has TRBV6-1 and TRBJ2-5; no definite D call. Germline V gene data show CDR1 as MNHNS and CDR2 as SASEGT. V was pared by 2 bases and J by 5 bases, with 3 bases between. This CDR3 has 11 residues. CDR3 amino acids: CASSEWETQYF. As DNA, the CDR3 is TGTGCCAGCAGTGAATGGGAGACCCAGTACTTC.

This sequence joins TRBV5-1 and TRBJ1-6; D is perhaps TRBD1 (6 bases). The germline CDR1 and CDR2 sequences are SGHRS and YFSETQ. V was pared by 4 bases and J by 8 bases, with 10 bases between. This CDR3 has 13 amino acids. CDR3 nucleotides: TGCGCCAGCAGCCCCGAGGGGGATTCACCCCTCCACTTT. The encoded protein is CASSPEGDSPLHF.

V is TRBV11-2 and J is TRBJ1-3, with D possibly being TRBD1 (5 bases). Trimming shortened V by 3 bases and J by 0 bases, and 9 bases separated the two germline ends. Germline V gives CDR1 SGHAT, CDR2 FQNNGV. CDR3 length: 15 residues. The CDR3: CASSLGRSSGNTIYF. The CDR3 nucleotides read TGTGCCAGCAGCTTGGGACGCTCCTCTGGAAACACCATATATTTT. Complete variable domain (other parts from reference TRBV11-2 and TRBJ1-3): EAGVAQSPRYKIIEKRQSVAFWCNPISGHATLYWYQQILGQGPKLLIQFQNNGVVDDSQLPKDRFSAERLKGVDSTLKIQPAKLEDSAVYLCASSLGRSSGNTIYFGEGSWLTVV.

The chain uses TRBV10-1 and TRBJ2-1, with unresolved D. The CDR3 contains 14 residues. Germline CDR1 reads WNHNN; CDR2 reads SYGVQD (reference sequence). V lost 2 bases and J lost 5, with 10 bases in between. CDR3 nucleotides: TGCGCCAGCAGTGAGGCAAGGTGGGACAATGAGCAGTTCTTC. Translated: CASSEARWDNEQFF.

The chain joins TRBV30 to TRBJ2-7, with D possibly TRBD1 on 7 matching bases. Trimming removed 3 bases from V and 3 bases from J, with 21 bases in between. CDR1 is GTSNPN, CDR2 SVGIG, per germline (reference sequence). CDR3 size: 16 residues. The CDR3 spells CAWRPPGGTALYEQYF. CDR3 coding DNA: TGTGCCTGGAGGCCCCCAGGGGGGACAGCCCTCTACGAGCAGTACTTC. The full variable domain, completed using reference TRBV30 and TRBJ2-7, is SQTIHQWPATLVQPVGSPLSLECTVEGTSNPNLYWYRQAAGRGLQLLFYSVGIGQISSEVPQNLSASRPQDRQFILSSKKLLLSDSGFYLCAWRPPGGTALYEQYFGPGTRLTVT.

The genes are TRBV19 and TRBJ1-5; 7 bases fit TRBD1. The CDR3 has 15 amino acids. Trimming removed 5 bases from V and 5 bases from J; junction bases left unmatched: 9. The germline CDR1 and CDR2 sequences are LNHDA and SQIVND (reference sequence). The DNA of the CDR3 is TGTGCCAGTAGTCCCCCGCAGGGGGTATATCAGCCCCAGCATTTT. Its translation: CASSPPQGVYQPQHF.

The V call is TRBV29-1, the J call TRBJ2-1; D not resolved. Germline CDR1 reads SQVTM; CDR2 reads ANQGSEA. The CDR3 covers 12 residues. V gave up 1 base and J gave up 9 bases, with 10 bases separating them. The CDR3 sequence: CSVEGTLVEQFF. CDR3 sequence (DNA): TGCAGCGTTGAAGGGACGCTCGTTGAGCAGTTCTTC.

The V call is TRBV6-1, the J call TRBJ1-5, with unresolved D. The germline CDR1 and CDR2 sequences are MNHNS and SASEGT. This CDR3 contains 14 residues. V was pared by 6 bases and J by 0 bases, with 9 bases between. The CDR3 protein is CASSSASSNQPQHF. In nucleotides, the CDR3 is TGTGCCAGCAGCTCAGCCAGTAGCAATCAGCCCCAGCATTTT.

The chain combines TRBV5-6 with TRBJ1-1, with 7 bases aligning to TRBD1. CDR1 and CDR2 (germline): SGHDT, YYEEEE. V trimming: 1 base; J trimming: 5 bases; junction bases outside the gene matches: 5. CDR3 length: 14 amino acids. The CDR3 loop is CASSLRRGYTEAFF. The CDR3 DNA reads TGTGCCAGCAGCTTGCGCAGGGGGTATACTGAAGCTTTCTTT.